Listed below are T cell receptor beta chains from one sample, sequenced in a study of T cells in Graves' hyperthyroidism and ophthalmopathy. TCRdb re-called the multiplex PCR reads with MiXCR, one entry per CDR3 protein. This repertoire shows roughly 35,000 distinct CDR3 sequences, under 65% found once; its top ten account for 25%. The sequenced material came from blood. These receptors were taken from a woman aged 40 to 49 with Graves' ophthalmopathy. Each CDR3 is given with its conserved first and last residue. The order of the fields is clone size, D gene, J gene, V gene, CDR3 length, CDR3 protein, CDR3 DNA. A D gene is named only where the DNA matches it firmly. Expanded clones are given a class, and other clones once, few, many or no size at all.

many,TRBD1,TRBJ2-7,TRBV5-1,15,CASRPGTGGFYEQYF,TGCGCCAGCAGGCCCGGGACAGGGGGCTTCTACGAGCAGTACTTC
.,.,TRBJ2-3,TRBV7-6,13,CASSLAWGDTQYF,TGTGCCAGCAGCTTAGCATGGGGGGATACGCAGTATTTT
many,.,TRBJ1-3,TRBV6-6,15,CASRTDRISGNTIYF,TGTGCCAGCAGAACCGACAGGATCTCTGGAAACACCATATATTTT
.,.,TRBJ1-1,TRBV19,14,CASSIMGAGAEAFF,TGTGCCAGTAGTATAATGGGGGCGGGCGCTGAAGCTTTCTTT
.,.,TRBJ1-5,TRBV3-1,14,CASSAPGTVGPQHF,TGTGCCAGCAGCGCACCAGGGACGGTTGGGCCCCAGCATTTT
.,.,TRBJ2-7,TRBV6-6,15,CASTLPRTAIYEQYF,TGTGCCAGCACTCTACCAAGGACAGCGATCTACGAGCAGTACTTC
many,.,TRBJ2-7,TRBV5-6,13,CASSPGISYEQYF,TGTGCCAGCAGCCCGGGGATTTCCTACGAGCAGTACTTC
.,TRBD1,TRBJ2-5,TRBV7-3,12,CASSWTGETQYF,TGTGCCAGCAGCTGGACAGGGGAGACCCAGTACTTC
.,TRBD2,TRBJ2-5,TRBV7-9,14,CASSLTAGSETQYF,TGTGCCAGCAGCCTTACAGCGGGGTCCGAGACCCAGTACTTC
.,.,TRBJ2-7,TRBV19,13,CASIIWGSYEQYF,TGTGCCAGTATCATCTGGGGCTCCTACGAGCAGTACTTC
.,TRBD2,TRBJ2-7,TRBV10-1,15,CASSDPGLAGGVQYF,TGCGCCAGCAGTGATCCGGGACTAGCGGGAGGTGTGCAGTACTTC
many,TRBD1,TRBJ2-1,TRBV11-2,13,CASSHDRGNEQFF,TGTGCCAGCAGCCATGACAGGGGCAATGAGCAGTTCTTC
many,TRBD2,TRBJ2-1,TRBV7-3,19,CASSLTRETSGVKYNEQFF,TGTGCCAGCAGCTTAACGAGGGAGACTAGCGGGGTAAAGTACAATGAGCAGTTCTTC
few,.,TRBJ2-2,TRBV10-2,14,CASSDYGGTGELFF,TGCGCCAGCAGTGATTACGGGGGCACCGGGGAGCTGTTTTTT
.,.,TRBJ2-5,TRBV7-6,11,CASGFQETQYF,TGTGCCAGCGGCTTCCAAGAGACCCAGTACTTC
many,.,TRBJ2-1,TRBV6-1,16,CASSENPGSSYNEQFF,TGTGCCAGCAGTGAAAACCCGGGAAGCTCCTACAATGAGCAGTTCTTC
many,.,TRBJ1-5,TRBV6-5,13,CASSWGLGQPQHF,TGTGCCAGCAGTTGGGGTCTCGGTCAGCCCCAGCATTTT
many,TRBD2,TRBJ2-1,TRBV4-1,16,CASSQTGGAGDNEQFF,TGCGCCAGCAGCCAAACGGGGGGGGCGGGGGACAATGAGCAGTTCTTC
few,.,TRBJ1-1,TRBV20-1,15,CSARGPFRDNTEAFF,TGCAGTGCTAGAGGTCCGTTTCGCGATAACACTGAAGCTTTCTTT
many,TRBD1,TRBJ2-7,TRBV28,14,CASTRDSLSYEQYF,TGTGCCAGTACCCGGGACAGTCTCTCCTACGAGCAGTACTTC
many,TRBD2,TRBJ2-7,TRBV2,14,CASSGGGNFYEQYF,TGTGCCAGCAGTGGGGGGGGGAATTTCTACGAGCAGTACTTC
.,.,TRBJ2-7,TRBV9,14,CASSVAPGAREQYF,TGTGCCAGCAGCGTAGCCCCAGGCGCGAGGGAGCAGTACTTC
.,TRBD1,TRBJ2-7,TRBV18,13,CASSWTGGYEQYF,TGTGCCAGCTCATGGACAGGGGGCTACGAGCAGTACTTC
.,.,TRBJ2-1,TRBV15,15,CATSRDPGTYNEQFF,TGTGCCACCAGCAGAGATCCTGGTACCTACAATGAGCAGTTCTTC
many,.,TRBJ2-6,TRBV28,14,CASSLEGGANVLTF,TGTGCCAGCAGTTTAGAGGGTGGGGCCAACGTCCTGACTTTC
.,.,TRBJ1-1,TRBV18,17,CASSPGHRVGRDTEAFF,TGTGCCAGCTCACCGGGTCACAGGGTTGGGAGGGACACTGAAGCTTTCTTT
.,.,TRBJ2-7,TRBV18,13,CASSPGPYYEQYF,TGTGCCAGCTCACCGGGGCCCTACTACGAGCAGTACTTC
medium-sized,.,TRBJ1-1,TRBV10-1,15,CASSAAGTMNTEAFF,TGCGCCAGCAGTGCAGCCGGGACAATGAACACTGAAGCTTTCTTT
.,.,TRBJ2-7,TRBV12-3/TRBV12-4,12,CASSTGGDEQYF,TGTGCCAGCAGTACAGGCGGGGACGAGCAGTACTTC
many,TRBD2,TRBJ2-2,TRBV5-1,16,CASSLNSGVNTGELFF,TGCGCCAGCAGCTTGAATAGCGGGGTGAACACCGGGGAGCTGTTTTTT
medium-sized,.,TRBJ1-2,TRBV2,14,CAAETQAGLQGYTF,TGTGCAGCCGAAACGCAGGCAGGGCTGCAAGGCTACACCTTC
.,TRBD1,TRBJ2-7,TRBV5-1,13,CASSLPGGDEQYF,TGCGCCAGCAGCTTACCAGGGGGCGACGAGCAGTACTTC
.,.,TRBJ1-1,TRBV18,12,CASSGGNTEAFF,TGTGCCAGCTCCGGTGGGAACACTGAAGCTTTCTTT
medium-sized,.,TRBJ2-3,TRBV7-6,11,CASSDRDTQYF,TGTGCCAGCAGCGACAGGGATACGCAGTATTTT
.,TRBD1,TRBJ2-3,TRBV7-3,18,CASSKRAGTGVLADTQYF,TGTGCCAGCAGCAAAAGAGCCGGGACAGGGGTTTTAGCAGATACGCAGTATTTT
many,TRBD1,TRBJ1-1,TRBV2,14,CASSLSGGRSEAFF,TGTGCCAGCAGTTTATCAGGGGGCCGATCTGAAGCTTTCTTT
many,.,TRBJ2-4,TRBV12-3/TRBV12-4,16,CASSPPTGGNKNIQYF,TGTGCCAGCAGTCCTCCCACTGGAGGTAACAAAAACATTCAGTACTTC
.,TRBD1,TRBJ1-4,TRBV10-3,17,CAISDKTGGSNNEKLFF,TGTGCCATCAGTGATAAGACAGGGGGCTCAAATAATGAAAAACTGTTTTTT
many,TRBD1,TRBJ1-4,TRBV27,14,CASSPDRGREKLFF,TGTGCCAGCAGCCCAGACAGGGGTCGTGAAAAACTGTTTTTT
many,.,TRBJ2-5,TRBV7-3,13,CASSSRERETQYF,TGTGCCAGCAGCTCCCGGGAGAGGGAGACCCAGTACTTC
once,TRBD1,TRBJ1-5,TRBV11-2,18,CAGSLEPGQGRLNQPQHF,TGTGCCGGCAGCTTAGAACCGGGACAGGGAAGACTAAATCAGCCCCAGCATTTT
many,.,TRBJ2-3,TRBV6-5,16,CASSYSRRKRADTQYF,TGTGCCAGCAGTTACTCGAGGAGAAAAAGGGCAGATACGCAGTATTTT
.,.,TRBJ2-7,TRBV11-3,10,CASSGDEQYF,TGTGCCAGCAGCGGGGACGAGCAGTACTTC
many,TRBD1,TRBJ2-4,TRBV9,14,CASGTGGDKNIQYF,TGTGCCAGCGGGACAGGGGGGGACAAAAACATTCAGTACTTC
.,TRBD2,TRBJ2-1,TRBV6-2/TRBV6-3,14,CASGTSGRLIEQFF,TGTGCCAGCGGTACTAGCGGGAGGCTTATTGAGCAGTTCTTC